Listed below are T cell receptor beta chains from one sample, sequenced in a study of cytomegalovirus exposure and HLA in healthy donors. Sequencing was performed with immunoSEQ multiplex PCR; in TCRdb, only in-frame clones are kept and a portion is missing. The sample contains about 190,000 clones, just under 75% of which appear only once. Input material: PBMCs. These receptors originate from a woman aged 25 to 45 in good health and CMV-seropositive. Each CDR3 is given with its conserved first and last residue. A D gene is named only where the DNA matches it firmly. Rows give clone size only sometimes, using once, few, many, or a class for an expanded clone.

CDR3nt: TGTGCCAGCAGTGAAGACGGGAGTGGGCGTGAGCAGTACTTC; CDR3aa: CASSEDGSGREQYF; v_gene: TRBV6-1; d_gene: .; abundance: .; j_gene: TRBJ2-7
CDR3nt: TGTGCCAGCAGTTACTCGAAGGGGTGGGCCTACGAGCAGTACTTC; CDR3aa: CASSYSKGWAYEQYF; v_gene: TRBV6-5; d_gene: .; abundance: .; j_gene: TRBJ2-7
CDR3nt: TGTGCCAGCAGCCAGGGGGGCTCCCAAGAGACCCAGTACTTC; CDR3aa: CASSQGGSQETQYF; v_gene: TRBV11-3; d_gene: .; abundance: .; j_gene: TRBJ2-5
CDR3nt: TGCGCCAGCAGCTTTACGGGGGCTGAAGCTTTCTTT; CDR3aa: CASSFTGAEAFF; v_gene: TRBV5-1; d_gene: .; abundance: .; j_gene: TRBJ1-1
CDR3nt: TGTGCCAGCAGCTTCTCGGCGAGCGGTCCCTACGAGCAGTACTTC; CDR3aa: CASSFSASGPYEQYF; v_gene: TRBV13; d_gene: .; abundance: .; j_gene: TRBJ2-7
CDR3nt: TGTGCCAGCTCAGGGACAGGGAGAATGAACACTGAAGCTTTCTTT; CDR3aa: CASSGTGRMNTEAFF; v_gene: TRBV18; d_gene: TRBD1; abundance: .; j_gene: TRBJ1-1
CDR3nt: TGCGCCAGCAGCGATGTAGTGTCCACAGATACGCAGTATTTT; CDR3aa: CASSDVVSTDTQYF; v_gene: TRBV5-1; d_gene: .; abundance: .; j_gene: TRBJ2-3
CDR3nt: TGTGCCAGCTCATCCGCATTCCTCCGGACAGGGAGGAACACTGAAGCTTTCTTT; CDR3aa: CASSSAFLRTGRNTEAFF; v_gene: TRBV18; d_gene: TRBD1; abundance: once; j_gene: TRBJ1-1
CDR3nt: TGTGCCAGCCTCACCCTAGCGGGCGGGGACGAGCAGTACTTC; CDR3aa: CASLTLAGGDEQYF; v_gene: TRBV28; d_gene: TRBD2; abundance: .; j_gene: TRBJ2-7
CDR3nt: TGTGCCAGCAGTTCCCTAGGGGTAGCGGGAGCGCACGAGCAGTACTTC; CDR3aa: CASSSLGVAGAHEQYF; v_gene: TRBV27; d_gene: TRBD2; abundance: .; j_gene: TRBJ2-7
CDR3nt: TGTGCCAGCAGACAGGGTTCCAATTCACCCCTCCACTTT; CDR3aa: CASRQGSNSPLHF; v_gene: TRBV6-6; d_gene: .; abundance: few; j_gene: TRBJ1-6
CDR3nt: TGTGCCAGCAGCTTGGTTGGGGGGGAATATGGCTACACCTTC; CDR3aa: CASSLVGGEYGYTF; v_gene: TRBV5-5; d_gene: .; abundance: .; j_gene: TRBJ1-2
CDR3nt: TGTGCCAGCAGTTTATACAGCGGGAACACTGAAGCTTTCTTT; CDR3aa: CASSLYSGNTEAFF; v_gene: TRBV27; d_gene: .; abundance: .; j_gene: TRBJ1-1
CDR3nt: TGTGCCTGGAGGGACAGGTCGCGGGGTTTCCCCGGGGAGCTGTTTTTT; CDR3aa: CAWRDRSRGFPGELFF; v_gene: TRBV30; d_gene: .; abundance: .; j_gene: TRBJ2-2
CDR3nt: TGTGCCAGCAGTCCAAAGTGGAGAATCTACAATGAGCAGTTCTTC; CDR3aa: CASSPKWRIYNEQFF; v_gene: TRBV28; d_gene: .; abundance: .; j_gene: TRBJ2-1
CDR3nt: TGTGCCAGCAGTGATGCCGGGGACTCTCCAAATTCACCCCTCCACTTT; CDR3aa: CASSDAGDSPNSPLHF; v_gene: TRBV25-1; d_gene: .; abundance: few; j_gene: TRBJ1-6